A single sample gave rise to the 25 T cell receptor beta chains below, sequenced in a study of blood T cell repertoires in COVID-19 (dated by TCRdb to the early 2020s). The library relied on the immunoSEQ multiplex PCR assay. Held by TCRdb, this immuneACCESS table contains in-frame sequences only and omits some clones. Under half of the omission traces to an unresolved V gene where checked; the cause of the rest is unknown. The sample yields 350,000 to 550,000 clones; around 89% were counted once. The ten largest clones represent around 1.1% of the sample. The sample taken for sequencing was PBMCs or T cells enriched from blood (not recorded which). The source is a man aged 30-40 years who had recovered from COVID-19.

This chain joins TRBV10-3 and TRBJ1-4, with 11 nucleotides matching TRBD1. The trim removed 2 bases at V and 3 bases at J, leaving 2 bases unmatched. Germline V CDR1 and CDR2: ENHRY, SYGVKD. The CDR3 consists of 16 residues. As DNA, the CDR3 is TGTGCCATCAGTGAGGGACAGGGGGCTCCTAATGAAAAACTGTTTTTT. Translation gives CAISEGQGAPNEKLFF.

The genes are TRBV29-1 and TRBJ2-1; D remains unclear. Trimming took off 7 bases at V and 3 bases at J, with 10 bases between the two ends. Germline V CDR1 and CDR2: SQVTM, ANQGSEA. This CDR3 comprises 12 residues. The CDR3 region is CSEIGVYNEQFF. For the CDR3, the DNA is TGCAGCGAGATAGGAGTCTACAATGAGCAGTTCTTC.

The V gene is TRBV13, the J gene TRBJ2-1, with D possibly TRBD2 on 7 matching bases. Trimming cost V 5 bases and J 5 bases, with 16 bases left between them. The CDR3 consists of 15 residues. Per germline, CDR1 PRHDT and CDR2 FYEKMQ (reference sequence). CDR3 DNA sequence: TGTGCCAGCAGCCCAGAGGGGGGGGGAGACAATGAGCAGTTCTTC. Protein product: CASSPEGGGDNEQFF.

This sequence joins TRBV19 and TRBJ2-7; a possible D gene is TRBD2 (5 bases). CDR1 and CDR2 (germline): LNHDA, SQIVND (reference sequence). The CDR3 is 15 amino acids. V dropped 0 bases and J dropped 2 bases, with 11 bases sitting between them. In DNA form, the CDR3 reads TGTGCCAGTAGTATAGATTACCAGCGGACCTACGAGCAGTACTTC. It specifies CASSIDYQRTYEQYF.

This chain links TRBV29-1 with TRBJ1-4; D remains ambiguous. Germline CDR1 is SQVTM and CDR2 is ANQGSEA. The CDR3 has 14 amino acids. V shed 1 base and J shed 4 bases, with 10 bases lying between them. CDR3: CSVEGSQDNEKLFF. The CDR3, as DNA: TGCAGCGTTGAAGGTTCGCAGGATAATGAAAAACTGTTTTTT. Full variable domain (rest looked up from reference TRBV29-1 and TRBJ1-4): SAVISQKPSRDICQRGTSLTIQCQVDSQVTMMFWYRQQPGQSLTLIATANQGSEATYESGFVIDKFPISRPNLTFSTLTVSNMSPEDSSIYLCSVEGSQDNEKLFFGSGTQLSVL.

The rearrangement uses TRBV25-1 and TRBJ1-4; D unclear. This CDR3 spans 15 amino acids. CDR1 is MGHDK and CDR2 is SYGVNS in the germline V gene. Trimming shortened V by 3 bases and J by 4 bases, and 12 bases separated the two germline ends. The CDR3 here is CASSEAGPINEKLFF. The CDR3 DNA sequence: TGTGCCAGCAGTGAGGCTGGCCCGATTAATGAAAAACTGTTTTTT.

In DNA, the CDR3 is TGTGCCAGCAGTACAGGTCTTAACTATGGCTACACCTTC. This translates into CASSTGLNYGYTF. V and J are TRBV2 and TRBJ1-2; the D gene is possibly TRBD1 (5 bases). This CDR3 has 13 amino acids. V was shortened by 5 bases and J by 1 base, with 8 bases between the two germline ends. Per the germline V gene, CDR1 is SNHLY and CDR2 is FYNNEI.

This clone occurred a few times. The chain combines TRBV23-1 with TRBJ1-2; D perhaps matches TRBD1 (5 bases). TRBV23-1 is labeled an ORF, and its function is uncertain. Trimming pared 0 bases from V and 4 bases from J, leaving 15 bases between. The CDR3 runs to 16 residues. CDR3 sequence reads: CASSQSPLDSPYGYTF. The CDR3 nucleotides read TGCGCCAGCAGTCAATCCCCCCTTGACAGCCCCTATGGCTACACCTTC.

The chain has TRBV3-1 (or the pseudogene TRBV3-2) and TRBJ1-5; 8 nucleotides line up with TRBD1. The junction had 9 bases not matched to a gene; V was cut back by 4 bases and J by 7 bases. CDR1 and CDR2 from the germline V gene are LGHDT and YNNKEL (reference sequence). The CDR3 has 15 residues. The CDR3: CASSPSGQGSQPQHF. For the CDR3, the DNA is TGTGCCAGCAGCCCCTCAGGACAGGGTTCGCAGCCCCAGCATTTT.

This sequence joins TRBV6-4 and TRBJ1-5; D ambiguous. Trimming took off 4 bases at V and 3 bases at J, with 7 bases between the two ends. There are 13 residues in the CDR3. The germline gives CDR1 MRHNA, CDR2 SNTAGT. The CDR3 sequence is CASSAFINQPQHF. For the CDR3, the DNA is TGTGCCAGCAGTGCGTTTATCAATCAGCCCCAGCATTTT.

This chain uses TRBV5-4 with TRBJ2-7; 8 bases fit TRBD2. The CDR3 is 15 residues long. V shed 4 bases, J shed 3 bases, and the junction held 9 bases outside the gene matches. Germline V gene sequence: CDR1 SGHNT, CDR2 YYREEE (reference sequence). In nucleotides, the CDR3 is TGTGCCAGCAGCGACCGGGGGGGACCTAGCTACGAGCAGTACTTC. As protein: CASSDRGGPSYEQYF.

The rearrangement links TRBV9 to TRBJ2-2; D perhaps matches TRBD2 (5 bases). The CDR3 is 15 amino acids. CDR1 and CDR2 (germline): SGDLS, YYNGEE. Trimming stripped 2 bases from V and 4 bases from J, with 12 bases between. CDR3 in amino acids: CASSVRSEGTGELFF. The CDR3 bases are TGTGCCAGCAGCGTGCGGAGCGAGGGCACCGGGGAGCTGTTTTTT.

The CDR3 nucleotides are TGCGCCAGCAGCCAAGAAGCAGGGATGAACACTGAAGCTTTCTTT. It translates to CASSQEAGMNTEAFF. The gene calls are TRBV4-1 and TRBJ1-1, with a weak D call TRBD1 (5 bases). Germline V gives CDR1 MGHRA, CDR2 YSYEKL. This CDR3 spans 15 amino acids. Trimming removed 0 bases from V and 0 bases from J, with 8 bases in between.

The chain couples TRBV27 to TRBJ2-2; 7 nucleotides agree with TRBD1. The germline CDR1 and CDR2 sequences are MNHEY and SMNVEV (reference sequence). J lost 4 bases, V lost 4 bases, and 3 bases had no gene match. There are 14 residues in the CDR3. The DNA of the CDR3 is TGTGCCAGCAGTTCGGGACAGTTCACCGGGGAGCTGTTTTTT. Translation gives CASSSGQFTGELFF.

J is TRBJ1-1 and V is TRBV6-5; D possibly corresponds to TRBD1 (5 bases). The CDR3 contains 15 residues. Trimming pared 0 bases from V and 5 bases from J, leaving 13 bases between. Per germline, CDR1 MNHEY and CDR2 SVGAGI. CDR3 in DNA: TGTGCCAGCAGTTACTCGATGACGGGGGAAACTGAAGCTTTCTTT. Translating gives CASSYSMTGETEAFF.

This chain connects TRBV28 to TRBJ2-5; 8 nucleotides align to TRBD1. The junction had 10 bases not matched to a gene; V was cut back by 8 bases and J by 5 bases. The CDR3 consists of 14 residues. Germline lookup yields CDR1 MDHEN and CDR2 SYDVKM. CDR3 protein: CASCRAGGCETQYF. The CDR3 nucleotides read TGTGCCAGCTGCCGCGCAGGGGGCTGTGAGACCCAGTACTTC.

The CDR3 DNA is TGTGCCAGCAGTCGAGGTCTAGCGGGAGCTGCCGGGGAGCTGTTTTTT. Amino acids: CASSRGLAGAAGELFF. V and J are TRBV13 and TRBJ2-2; 10 bases map to TRBD2. The CDR3 runs to 16 residues. The germline CDR1 and CDR2 sequences are PRHDT and FYEKMQ (reference sequence). V shed 6 bases and J 6 bases; nucleotides not matched to a gene: 10.

This clone turned up a few times. V and J are TRBV4-1 and TRBJ2-5; D unresolved. The CDR3 spans 14 residues. Trimming pared 2 bases from V and 5 bases from J, leaving 12 bases between. Germline values: CDR1 MGHRA, CDR2 YSYEKL. The CDR3 is CASSQLHGSETQYF. In DNA form, the CDR3 reads TGCGCCAGCAGCCAACTTCACGGGTCCGAGACCCAGTACTTC.

The chain links TRBV2 to TRBJ2-2, with D perhaps TRBD2 (5 bases). The germline gives CDR1 SNHLY, CDR2 FYNNEI. The CDR3 extends over 17 amino acids. Trimming removed 6 bases from V and 5 bases from J, with 22 bases in between. The CDR3 region is CASRRAAADRWTGELFF. The CDR3 DNA reads as TGTGCCAGCAGGCGGGCAGCAGCCGACCGGTGGACCGGGGAGCTGTTTTTT. Variable domain in full (rest from reference TRBV2 and TRBJ2-2): EPEVTQTPSHQVTQMGQEVILRCVPISNHLYFYWYRQILGQKVEFLVSFYNNEISEKSEIFDDQFSVERPDGSNFTLKIRSTKLEDSAMYFCASRRAAADRWTGELFFGEGSRLTVL.

The chain is built from TRBV5-1 and TRBJ2-1, with TRBD2 matching 7 bases. There are 15 residues in the CDR3. With V trimmed by 1 base and J by 5 bases, 6 bases remained unmatched. Germline assignment: CDR1 SGHRS and CDR2 YFSETQ. The CDR3 DNA reads TGCGCCAGCAGCTTGTCCCTAGCGGTTAACAATGAGCAGTTCTTC. This codes for CASSLSLAVNNEQFF.

The rearrangement links TRBV7-9 to TRBJ1-1; 8 bases line up with TRBD1. The V gene end was trimmed by 4 bases and the J gene end by 4 bases; junction bases not matched to a gene: 8. CDR3 size: 15 residues. Germline-derived CDR1 and CDR2 are SEHNR and FQNEAQ (reference sequence). The CDR3 bases are TGTGCCAGCAGCTCAGGGGGCCGTTTGAGCACTGAAGCTTTCTTT. This codes for CASSSGGRLSTEAFF. Supplemented by reference TRBV7-9 and TRBJ1-1, the full variable domain reads DTGVSQNPRHKITKRGQNVTFRCDPISEHNRLYWYRQTLGQGPEFLTYFQNEAQLEKSRLLSDRFSAERPKGSFSTLEIQRTEQGDSAMYLCASSSGGRLSTEAFFGQGTRLTVV.

This chain connects TRBV7-9 to TRBJ1-4, with D unclear. The CDR3 length is 15 residues. The V gene's germline CDR1 is SEHNR and CDR2 FQNEAQ (reference sequence). Deletions cut 5 bases from V and 5 bases from J, with 15 bases between. CDR3 protein: CASSDLDEVNEKLFF. CDR3 coding DNA: TGTGCCAGCAGCGACCTGGATGAGGTCAATGAAAAACTGTTTTTT.

V usage is TRBV6-5 and J usage is TRBJ1-2, with 7 positions matching TRBD1. The germline gives CDR1 MNHEY, CDR2 SVGAGI. Trimming took 5 bases from V and 2 from J; bases not matched to a gene: 5. The CDR3 runs to 14 residues. CDR3 bases: TGTGCCAGCAGTCTACAGGACAGGAACTATGGCTACACCTTC. Encoded protein: CASSLQDRNYGYTF.

V and J are TRBV19 and TRBJ2-7; 12 positions match TRBD2. The CDR3 is made up of 13 amino acids. Germline assignment: CDR1 LNHDA and CDR2 SQIVND (reference sequence). The trim removed 5 bases at V and 6 bases at J, leaving 2 bases unmatched. The CDR3 here is CASSSSGRVEQYF. The DNA for the CDR3 is TGTGCCAGTAGTTCTAGCGGGAGGGTCGAGCAGTACTTC.

The chain employs TRBV19 and TRBJ2-7; TRBD2 matches 10 bases. With 6 bases clipped from V and 3 bases from J, the junction kept 8 bases outside the gene matches. In germline, CDR1 is LNHDA, CDR2 SQIVND (reference sequence). The CDR3 covers 15 residues. The CDR3 loop is CASRRTSGGVYEQYF. In DNA, the CDR3 is TGTGCCAGTAGACGGACTAGCGGTGGGGTCTACGAGCAGTACTTC.